Listed below are T cell receptor beta chains from one sample, sequenced in a study of regulatory T cells in long-lasting Graves disease. TCRdb redid the calling of the multiplex PCR reads with MiXCR, one entry per CDR3 protein. The sample has roughly 490,000 distinct CDR3 sequences, approximately 22% seen once. The sample in question was peripheral blood mononuclear cells (PBMCs), obtained when the disease was refractory, from a patient treated with antithyroid drugs. All receptors come from a female donor with Graves disease. The CDR3 runs from the conserved cysteine through the conserved F or W. A D gene is named only where the DNA matches it firmly. A clone size is listed for some rows: how often the clone was seen (once, few, many), or a class if it is expanded.

TRBV10-3	TRBD2	many	TRBJ2-5	CATGLAGGRETQYF	TGTGCCACAGGTCTAGCGGGGGGGCGTGAGACCCAGTACTTC
TRBV29-1	TRBD1	many	TRBJ1-5	CSVYQGQGSGQPQHF	TGCAGCGTCTACCAAGGACAGGGGAGCGGTCAGCCCCAGCATTTT
TRBV15	NA	few	TRBJ2-5	CATSRDHGQEETQYF	TGTGCCACCAGCAGAGATCACGGGCAGGAAGAGACCCAGTACTTC
TRBV7-2	NA	many	TRBJ2-7	CASTEGAGSSYEQYF	TGTGCCAGCACCGAGGGAGCCGGGTCCTCCTACGAGCAGTACTTC
TRBV29-1	NA	many	TRBJ1-2	CSVELRGSNYGYTF	TGCAGCGTTGAGCTTCGGGGCTCGAACTATGGCTACACCTTC
TRBV6-5	TRBD2	NA	TRBJ2-3	CASSSLAGGRTDTQYF	TGTGCCAGCAGTTCACTAGCGGGGGGGAGGACAGATACGCAGTATTTT
TRBV12-3/TRBV12-4	NA	NA	TRBJ1-4	CASSPPGPRVFF	TGTGCCAGCAGTCCCCCGGGCCCCCGAGTGTTTTTT
TRBV7-9	TRBD2	NA	TRBJ2-4	CASSQMVAGAKNIQYF	TGTGCCAGCAGCCAAATGGTAGCGGGGGCCAAAAACATTCAGTACTTC
TRBV5-1	TRBD1	few	TRBJ1-2	CASSLGQGLNYGYTF	TGCGCCAGCAGCTTGGGACAGGGGTTAAACTATGGCTACACCTTC
TRBV28	NA	NA	TRBJ2-7	CASSLWGEGTDEQYF	TGTGCCAGCAGTTTATGGGGTGAGGGGACGGACGAGCAGTACTTC
TRBV19	NA	few	TRBJ2-7	CASSISRASYEQYF	TGTGCCAGTAGTATTTCGCGGGCCTCCTACGAGCAGTACTTC
TRBV5-1	NA	NA	TRBJ1-2	CASSEEMLYGYTF	TGCGCCAGCAGCGAAGAAATGCTCTATGGCTACACCTTC
TRBV12-3/TRBV12-4	NA	many	TRBJ2-5	CASSLSPRGETQYF	TGTGCCAGCAGTTTATCCCCACGGGGAGAGACCCAGTACTTC
TRBV20-1	NA	NA	TRBJ1-3	CSAREGSGNTTYF	TGCAGTGCTAGAGAGGGCTCTGGAAACACCACATATTTT
TRBV7-9	TRBD1	NA	TRBJ1-1	CASRPQGVPMNTEAFF	TGTGCCAGCAGACCACAGGGGGTCCCTATGAACACTGAAGCTTTCTTT
TRBV20-1	NA	few	TRBJ1-5	CSAAGASVSQPQHF	TGCAGTGCTGCAGGGGCATCGGTTAGTCAGCCCCAGCATTTT
TRBV6-5	NA	many	TRBJ1-5	CASSYFGGRLQPQHF	TGTGCCAGCAGTTACTTCGGGGGGCGGTTACAGCCCCAGCATTTT
TRBV18	NA	NA	TRBJ2-5	CASSPPSVQETQYF	TGTGCCAGCTCACCACCGTCCGTCCAAGAGACCCAGTACTTC
TRBV7-2	NA	few	TRBJ2-4	CASSATQGLENIQYF	TGTGCCAGCAGCGCCACTCAGGGGTTGGAAAACATTCAGTACTTC
TRBV7-6	NA	NA	TRBJ1-2	CASSFQQGRGYTF	TGTGCCAGCAGCTTTCAACAGGGCCGCGGCTACACCTTC
TRBV5-5	NA	NA	TRBJ2-5	CASSLYRTQYF	TGCGCCAGCAGCTTGTACAGGACCCAGTACTTC
TRBV7-9	NA	NA	TRBJ1-2	CASSQSGIRRGGYTF	TGTGCCAGCAGCCAGTCGGGTATAAGGAGAGGTGGCTACACCTTC
TRBV20-1	NA	many	TRBJ2-7	CSAPGPVGDEQYF	TGCAGTGCTCCGGGCCCCGTGGGGGACGAGCAGTACTTC
TRBV3-1	TRBD1	NA	TRBJ1-5	CASSQGRTGEEQPQHF	TGTGCCAGCAGCCAGGGAAGGACAGGGGAGGAGCAGCCCCAGCATTTT
TRBV10-3	NA	many	TRBJ2-5	CAIGGGVGETQYF	TGTGCCATCGGGGGGGGCGTCGGGGAGACCCAGTACTTC
TRBV12-3/TRBV12-4	TRBD1	many	TRBJ1-5	CASSRDREVQPQHF	TGTGCCAGCAGCAGGGACAGGGAGGTCCAGCCCCAGCATTTT
TRBV7-2	NA	few	TRBJ2-7	CASSLRWAHEQYF	TGTGCCAGCAGCTTGAGATGGGCCCACGAGCAGTACTTC
TRBV6-2/TRBV6-3	NA	NA	TRBJ2-2	CASSPTRSPVNTGELFF	TGTGCCAGCAGTCCAACTAGAAGCCCGGTGAACACCGGGGAGCTGTTTTTT
TRBV7-2	TRBD1	NA	TRBJ1-4	CASSLAGQAREKLFF	TGTGCCAGCAGCTTAGCGGGACAGGCACGTGAAAAACTGTTTTTT
TRBV28	TRBD1	many	TRBJ1-1	CASTDTGANTEAFF	TGTGCCAGCACCGATACAGGGGCCAACACTGAAGCTTTCTTT
TRBV5-1	NA	many	TRBJ1-1	CASSTGGGNTEAFF	TGCGCCAGCAGCACCGGGGGGGGGAACACTGAAGCTTTCTTT
TRBV6-1	NA	few	TRBJ2-2	CASSPRAPNTGELFF	TGTGCCAGCAGTCCCAGGGCCCCGAACACCGGGGAGCTGTTTTTT
TRBV27	NA	many	TRBJ2-3	CASSSYGDTQYF	TGTGCCAGCAGTTCCTATGGGGATACGCAGTATTTT
TRBV19	NA	NA	TRBJ1-2	CASSMGRFYTF	TGTGCCAGTAGTATGGGACGGTTCTACACCTTC
TRBV28	TRBD1	many	TRBJ1-1	CASSGGTGSNTEAFF	TGTGCCAGCAGTGGGGGGACAGGGTCGAACACTGAAGCTTTCTTT
TRBV28	TRBD2	many	TRBJ2-7	CASSSSPWASGSYEQYF	TGTGCCAGCAGTTCCTCACCGTGGGCTAGCGGGAGTTACGAGCAGTACTTC
TRBV28	NA	many	TRBJ1-2	CGARSGIGHHYTF	TGTGGAGCTCGGTCGGGGATCGGCCACCACTACACCTTC
TRBV12-3/TRBV12-4	NA	many	TRBJ1-2	CASSLSYWDGYTF	TGTGCCAGCAGTTTATCCTATTGGGATGGCTACACCTTC
TRBV6-2/TRBV6-3	NA	NA	TRBJ1-1	CASIPGGWTEAFF	TGTGCCAGCATCCCGGGGGGCTGGACTGAAGCTTTCTTT
TRBV6-1	NA	few	TRBJ1-1	CASTHRRTNTEAFF	TGTGCCAGCACCCACCGACGGACGAACACTGAAGCTTTCTTT
TRBV4-3	NA	NA	TRBJ2-1	CASSPVGGDEQFF	TGCGCCAGCAGCCCCGTGGGGGGCGATGAGCAGTTCTTC
TRBV5-6	NA	few	TRBJ2-5	CASSLGQAVKTQYF	TGTGCCAGCAGCTTGGGACAGGCTGTAAAGACCCAGTACTTC
TRBV12-3/TRBV12-4	NA	many	TRBJ2-2	CASSVQGTGELFF	TGTGCCAGCAGCGTCCAGGGGACCGGGGAGCTGTTTTTT
TRBV6-1	NA	many	TRBJ2-1	CASRLYNEQFF	TGTGCCAGCAGACTCTACAATGAGCAGTTCTTC
TRBV29-1	NA	many	TRBJ2-7	CSVELTVPYEQYF	TGCAGCGTTGAATTGACAGTTCCCTACGAGCAGTACTTC